One sample yielded the 32 T cell receptor beta chains listed below, sequenced in a study of CD4+ T cells in melanoma. Generated by immunoSEQ multiplex PCR, the TCRdb table keeps only in-frame clones and is missing some. The table includes about 21,000 clones, about 77% detected once. Source of these receptors: a human donor with melanoma.

V and J are TRBV7-2 and TRBJ2-3, with 9 bases aligning to TRBD2. The V segment lost 2 bases and the J segment 4 bases; nucleotides outside the gene matches: 4. Per the germline V gene, CDR1 is SGHTA and CDR2 is FQGNSA. The CDR3 is made up of 15 amino acids. CDR3 amino acids: CASSLFAGGADTQYF. CDR3 nucleotides: TGTGCCAGCAGCTTATTTGCGGGGGGGGCAGATACGCAGTATTTT.

This clone was detected only once. V is TRBV5-1 and J is TRBJ1-3; D may be TRBD1 (5 bases). Deletions cut 2 bases from V and 2 bases from J, with 11 bases between. Per the germline V gene, CDR1 is SGHRS and CDR2 is YFSETQ. The CDR3 has 15 residues. The CDR3 DNA reads as TGCGCCAGCAGCTTCGATCCAGGGCCTGGAAACACCATATATTTT. It specifies CASSFDPGPGNTIYF.

This chain links TRBV5-6 with TRBJ2-4, with D possibly TRBD2 on 5 matching bases. Germline V gives CDR1 SGHDT, CDR2 YYEEEE. The CDR3 covers 15 residues. Trimming took 4 bases from V and 1 from J, leaving 12 bases between them. CDR3 nucleotides: TGTGCCAGCAGCCCGGAACCGGGGGCCAAAAACATTCAGTACTTC. Amino acid sequence: CASSPEPGAKNIQYF.

The V and J genes are TRBV2 and TRBJ1-1; D not certain. The CDR3 length is 12 residues. Trimming cost V 8 bases and J 0 bases, with 7 bases left between them. In germline, CDR1 is SNHLY, CDR2 FYNNEI. The CDR3 nucleotides are TGTGCCAGCCACCGAATGAACACTGAAGCTTTCTTT. Translated, it gives CASHRMNTEAFF.

V gene TRBV5-1 combines with J gene TRBJ2-3; no clear D gene. Trimming shortened V by 4 bases and J by 2 bases, and 17 bases separated the two germline ends. The CDR3 consists of 16 residues. Looked up from germline, CDR1 is SGHRS and CDR2 is YFSETQ. CDR3 sequence: CASSPGFSTDTDTQYF. The CDR3 region has the DNA TGCGCCAGCAGCCCAGGATTTTCCACTGACACAGATACGCAGTATTTT.

The chain links TRBV10-1 to TRBJ2-1; D unresolved. This CDR3 is 13 amino acids long. Germline lookup yields CDR1 WNHNN and CDR2 SYGVQD (reference sequence). V was clipped by 4 bases and J by 0 bases, with 4 bases between them. As DNA, the CDR3 is TGCGCCAGCAGTGGAAACTCCTACAATGAGCAGTTCTTC. Translated: CASSGNSYNEQFF.

This chain uses TRBV6-5 with TRBJ2-7; TRBD1 agrees at 10 bases. V trimming: 6 bases; J trimming: 2 bases; junction bases outside the gene matches: 4. The CDR3 contains 14 residues. Looked up from germline, CDR1 is MNHEY and CDR2 is SVGAGI. The CDR3 DNA sequence: TGTGCCAGCAGAGCCGGGACAGGGGCCTACGAGCAGTACTTC. Residues: CASRAGTGAYEQYF.

The chain is built from TRBV27 and TRBJ1-2, with a weak D call TRBD1 (6 bases). Germline CDR1 reads MNHEY; CDR2 reads SMNVEV (reference sequence). The CDR3 covers 14 residues. V lost 3 bases to trimming and J lost 4 bases, with 12 bases between them. The CDR3 sequence is CASSFGGAGYGYTF. In DNA form, the CDR3 reads TGTGCCAGCAGTTTCGGGGGGGCCGGCTATGGCTACACCTTC.

CDR3 sequence: CASRQQVRGNQPQHF. CDR3 DNA: TGTGCCAGTAGGCAACAGGTAAGGGGCAATCAGCCCCAGCATTTT. This chain uses TRBV19 with TRBJ1-5; D may be TRBD1 (5 bases). Germline lookup yields CDR1 LNHDA and CDR2 SQIVND (reference sequence). This CDR3 comprises 15 residues. The germline V and J ends were trimmed by 6 bases and 2 bases, with 14 bases remaining between them.

V and J are TRBV4-1 and TRBJ1-2; perhaps TRBD1 as D (5 bases). CDR1 is MGHRA and CDR2 is YSYEKL in the germline V gene. The germline V and J ends were trimmed by 2 bases and 5 bases, with 12 bases remaining between them. The CDR3 runs 14 residues. CDR3 sequence reads: CASSQSPGLYGYTF. In nucleotides, the CDR3 is TGCGCCAGCAGCCAATCTCCAGGGCTTTATGGCTACACCTTC.

CDR3 residues: CASSPSGGSYEQYF. CDR3 DNA sequence: TGTGCCAGCAGCCCGTCAGGCGGCTCCTACGAGCAGTACTTC. The chain links TRBV7-7 to TRBJ2-7; D is uncertain. The germline V gene encodes CDR1 SSHAT and CDR2 FNYEAQ (reference sequence). This CDR3 is built from 14 residues. V was trimmed by 5 bases and J by 0 bases, leaving 11 bases between them.

This rearrangement joins TRBV19 to TRBJ1-6, with TRBD1 matching 9 bases. The germline V gene has CDR1 LNHDA and CDR2 SQIVND (reference sequence). CDR3 length equals 14 residues. Losses at the gene ends were 6 bases for V and 5 bases for J; bases not matched to a gene: 2. The CDR3, as DNA: TGTGCCAGTAGGCGGGACAGGGATAATTCACCCCTCCACTTT. It is translated as CASRRDRDNSPLHF. Full variable domain (missing parts from reference TRBV19 and TRBJ1-6): DGGITQSPKYLFRKEGQNVTLSCEQNLNHDAMYWYRQDPGQGLRLIYYSQIVNDFQKGDIAEGYSVSREKKESFPLTVTSAQKNPTAFYLCASRRDRDNSPLHFGNGTRLTVT.

The chain employs TRBV5-1 and TRBJ2-3, with D unclear. V gave up 4 bases and J gave up 2 bases, with 8 bases separating them. This CDR3 has 13 residues. Germline assignment: CDR1 SGHRS and CDR2 YFSETQ. The CDR3 here is CASSPGPTDTQYF. The DNA for the CDR3 is TGCGCCAGCAGCCCCGGCCCCACAGATACGCAGTATTTT. The variable domain in full, completed from reference TRBV5-1 and TRBJ2-3, reads KAGVTQTPRYLIKTRGQQVTLSCSPISGHRSVSWYQQTPGQGLQFLFEYFSETQRNKGNFPGRFSGRQFSNSRSEMNVSTLELGDSALYLCASSPGPTDTQYFGPGTRLTVL.

This clone counts as medium-sized. The chain recombines TRBV13 with TRBJ2-1; D is uncertain. The V end lost 3 bases, the J end lost 10 bases, and 10 bases lay between the germline ends. This CDR3 is built from 12 residues. From germline, CDR1 is PRHDT and CDR2 FYEKMQ (reference sequence). The CDR3 sequence is CASSFGVVEQFF. Written as DNA, the CDR3 is TGTGCCAGCAGCTTTGGAGTTGTGGAGCAGTTCTTC.

This chain links TRBV18 with TRBJ2-6, with a possible D match to TRBD2 (5 bases). Germline V gives CDR1 KGHSH, CDR2 LQKENI. V shed 3 bases and J shed 0 bases, with 12 bases lying between them. This CDR3 is built from 17 residues. The CDR3 DNA follows: TGTGCCAGCTCACCCAGAGCGGATCACTCTGGGGCCAACGTCCTGACTTTC. Its protein product is CASSPRADHSGANVLTF.

The sample holds a few counts of this clone. The V call is TRBV5-1, the J call TRBJ2-3; D gene ambiguous. Per germline, CDR1 SGHRS and CDR2 YFSETQ. The CDR3 runs 14 residues. V lost 1 base and J 5 bases, leaving 11 bases between the germline ends. CDR3 in amino acids: CASSLSSSGDTQYF. The CDR3 DNA reads TGCGCCAGCAGCTTGTCATCCAGTGGAGATACGCAGTATTTT.

This rearrangement joins TRBV9 to TRBJ1-3; maybe TRBD1 (5 bases). The CDR3 covers 17 residues. V lost 0 bases and J lost 3, with 16 bases in between. Germline assignment: CDR1 SGDLS and CDR2 YYNGEE. The CDR3: CASSVEGTLVGGNTIYF. Here the CDR3 DNA reads TGTGCCAGCAGCGTAGAAGGGACTTTGGTCGGTGGAAACACCATATATTTT.

The chain combines TRBV2 with TRBJ2-3, with D tentatively TRBD1 or TRBD2 (6 bases each). The CDR3 consists of 15 residues. V was trimmed by 3 bases and J by 5 bases, leaving 15 bases between them. Germline V gene data show CDR1 as SNHLY and CDR2 as FYNNEI. CDR3 region: CASSDGGGLVDTQYF. In nucleotides, the CDR3 is TGTGCCAGCAGTGATGGTGGGGGGCTTGTAGATACGCAGTATTTT.

The chain joins TRBV2 to TRBJ2-7; 9 nucleotides agree with TRBD1. CDR1 and CDR2 from the germline V gene are SNHLY and FYNNEI. There are 14 residues in the CDR3. Losses at the gene ends were 9 bases for V and 5 bases for J; bases not matched to a gene: 11. The chain's CDR3 is CARQTGTGRDEQYF. CDR3 in DNA: TGTGCCAGACAGACCGGGACAGGGCGCGACGAGCAGTACTTC.

The chain has TRBV7-9 and TRBJ1-3; a weak D match, TRBD1 (5 bases). There are 14 residues in the CDR3. V was pared by 8 bases and J by 4 bases, with 15 bases between. Germline CDR1 SEHNR, CDR2 FQNEAQ (reference sequence). This chain's CDR3 is CASRDRGRGNTIYF. The CDR3 bases are TGTGCCAGCCGCGACCGGGGACGAGGAAACACCATATATTTT.

V and J are TRBV5-1 and TRBJ2-7; D gene unclear. V shed 4 bases and J shed 2 bases, with 16 bases lying between them. CDR3 length equals 15 residues. The germline V gene has CDR1 SGHRS and CDR2 YFSETQ. The CDR3 region has the DNA TGCGCCAGCAGCCCCCTTCCCGACAAGACCTACGAGCAGTACTTC. Protein product: CASSPLPDKTYEQYF. The full variable domain, in which reference TRBV5-1 and TRBJ2-7 provide the parts outside the CDR3, is KAGVTQTPRYLIKTRGQQVTLSCSPISGHRSVSWYQQTPGQGLQFLFEYFSETQRNKGNFPGRFSGRQFSNSRSEMNVSTLELGDSALYLCASSPLPDKTYEQYFGPGTRLTVT.

J is TRBJ1-5 and V is TRBV21-1. TRBV21-1 is a listed pseudogene. This CDR3 is 19 amino acids long. Here the CDR3 reads CASSNSGGGREPPWGTQHF. The DNA of the CDR3 is TGTGCCAGCAGCAACTCCGGGGGCGGCAGAGAACCTCCCTGGGGGACCCAGCATTTT.

V usage is TRBV4-1 and J usage is TRBJ2-7; D is tentatively TRBD1 or TRBD2 (6 bases each). Germline CDR1 and CDR2: MGHRA and YSYEKL. Trimming took 8 bases from V and 3 from J, leaving 17 bases between them. The CDR3 has 14 amino acids. CDR3 amino acids: CASGNREANYEQYF. CDR3 nucleotides: TGCGCCAGCGGGAACAGGGAGGCCAACTACGAGCAGTACTTC.

J is TRBJ1-5 and V is TRBV27, with D possibly TRBD1 on 5 matching bases. CDR1 and CDR2 from the germline V gene are MNHEY and SMNVEV (reference sequence). V lost 8 bases and J lost 0, with 17 bases in between. This CDR3 region has 16 residues. CDR3 loop: CASGPWDRLSNQPQHF. The CDR3 nucleotides read TGTGCCAGCGGACCTTGGGACCGACTTAGCAATCAGCCCCAGCATTTT.

The chain employs TRBV2 and TRBJ2-6; D is undetermined. Germline-derived CDR1 and CDR2 are SNHLY and FYNNEI. The length of the CDR3 is 20 residues. Trimming pared 4 bases from V and 0 bases from J, leaving 22 bases between. CDR3 protein: CASSVGLRRTDTSGANVLTF. The CDR3, as DNA: TGTGCCAGCAGTGTTGGTCTCCGGCGGACCGACACCTCTGGGGCCAACGTCCTGACTTTC.

This chain uses TRBV11-2 with TRBJ2-2; a weak D match, TRBD1 (6 bases). Trimming shortened V by 7 bases and J by 1 base, and 13 bases separated the two germline ends. Germline V gene data show CDR1 as SGHAT and CDR2 as FQNNGV. The CDR3 extends over 15 amino acids. CDR3 coding DNA: TGTGCCAGCACCCCTAAGGGACAGAACACCGGGGAGCTGTTTTTT. Its translation: CASTPKGQNTGELFF.

This chain uses TRBV5-1 with TRBJ2-6, with D perhaps being TRBD1 or TRBD2 (5 bases each). Germline-derived CDR1 and CDR2 are SGHRS and YFSETQ. This CDR3 comprises 18 residues. Trimming left V 0 bases short and J 0 bases short, with 13 bases between. As DNA, the CDR3 is TGCGCCAGCAGCTTGGGAGGGACGGATACCTCTGGGGCCAACGTCCTGACTTTC. Protein: CASSLGGTDTSGANVLTF. Combining the CDR3 with reference TRBV5-1 and TRBJ2-6 gives the whole variable domain KAGVTQTPRYLIKTRGQQVTLSCSPISGHRSVSWYQQTPGQGLQFLFEYFSETQRNKGNFPGRFSGRQFSNSRSEMNVSTLELGDSALYLCASSLGGTDTSGANVLTFGAGSRLTVL.

The chain has TRBV5-1 and TRBJ2-5; 11 bases are shared with TRBD2. The CDR3 contains 15 residues. V was pared by 0 bases and J by 6 bases, with 4 bases of the junction left unmatched. CDR1 and CDR2 (germline): SGHRS, YFSETQ. The CDR3 region is CASSLVAGGPKTQYF. The DNA of the CDR3 is TGCGCCAGCAGCTTGGTAGCGGGGGGGCCGAAGACCCAGTACTTC. Together with reference TRBV5-1 and TRBJ2-5, the CDR3 gives the full variable domain: KAGVTQTPRYLIKTRGQQVTLSCSPISGHRSVSWYQQTPGQGLQFLFEYFSETQRNKGNFPGRFSGRQFSNSRSEMNVSTLELGDSALYLCASSLVAGGPKTQYFGPGTRLLVL.

This chain's CDR3 is CASSRRGQGSDTQYF. The DNA of the CDR3 is TGTGCCAGCAGCCGGAGGGGCCAGGGGTCGGATACGCAGTATTTT. V and J are TRBV11-2 and TRBJ2-3; D could derive from TRBD1 or TRBD2 (6 bases each). The CDR3 has 15 amino acids. Germline V CDR1 and CDR2: SGHAT, FQNNGV. The V end was cut by 5 bases, the J end by 6 bases, with 18 bases between.

This sequence joins TRBV9 and TRBJ1-6; TRBD1 matches at 9 bases. Germline lookup yields CDR1 SGDLS and CDR2 YYNGEE. The CDR3 has 14 amino acids. Trimming cost V 0 bases and J 10 bases; bases outside gene matches: 2. The CDR3 DNA is TGTGCCAGCAGCGTAGGAGGGACAGGGTCACCCCTCCACTTT. Protein: CASSVGGTGSPLHF.

This sequence joins TRBV10-2 and TRBJ2-7; 14 bases are shared with TRBD2. The germline V gene has CDR1 WSHSY and CDR2 SAAADI. With 5 bases clipped from V and 4 bases from J, the junction kept 4 bases outside the gene matches. The CDR3 extends over 15 amino acids. CDR3: CASSKGTSGGYEQYF. As DNA, the CDR3 is TGCGCCAGCAGTAAGGGGACTAGCGGGGGATACGAGCAGTACTTC.

J is TRBJ1-2 and V is TRBV18, with 7 bases identical to TRBD1. Per germline, CDR1 KGHSH and CDR2 LQKENI. V gave up 2 bases and J gave up 0 bases; unmatched junction bases: 6. The CDR3 has 16 residues. The CDR3: CASSPGTAPANYGYTF. The CDR3 coding sequence is TGTGCCAGCTCACCAGGGACAGCTCCTGCTAACTATGGCTACACCTTC. The variable domain in full, with the rest retrieved from reference TRBV18 and TRBJ1-2, is NAGVMQNPRHLVRRRGQEARLRCSPMKGHSHVYWYRQLPEEGLKFMVYLQKENIIDESGMPKERFSAEFPKEGPSILRIQQVVRGDSAAYFCASSPGTAPANYGYTFGSGTRLTVV.